Listed here is a single T cell receptor beta chain. Its specificity is unknown. The germline V gene encodes CDR1 MDHEN and CDR2 SYDVKM. CDR3 length equals 16 residues. The trim removed 5 bases at V and 2 bases at J, leaving 11 bases unmatched. Produced via immunoSEQ multiplex PCR; TCRdb's table is partial and in-frame only. The data contain 100,000 to 150,000 clones, roughly 92% of them singletons. The data derive from a study of OX40 agonist ivuxolimab in advanced cancers. Regarding the study as a whole: Expanded clones tended on average to be more numerous among CD8+ T cells than CD4+. Some patients without response likewise showed low normalized clonal expansion. By week 6 at 0.1 to 3.0 mg/kg, blood CD4+ and CD8+ T cells had expanded clonally.

Collection of blood occurred at baseline, at cycle 4 day 1, and at cycle 7 day 1. V and J are TRBV28 and TRBJ1-2, with 7 bases matching TRBD1. Sequencing used CD4+ or CD8+ T cells sorted from blood, obtained in a trial of the OX40 agonist ivuxolimab. The sequence was obtained from an adult with an advanced solid tumor such as melanoma, head and neck, liver or kidney cancer. The CDR3 DNA follows: TGTGCCAGCAGTCCCTATCTCATGACAGGGAACTATGGCTACACCTTC. Residues: CASSPYLMTGNYGYTF.